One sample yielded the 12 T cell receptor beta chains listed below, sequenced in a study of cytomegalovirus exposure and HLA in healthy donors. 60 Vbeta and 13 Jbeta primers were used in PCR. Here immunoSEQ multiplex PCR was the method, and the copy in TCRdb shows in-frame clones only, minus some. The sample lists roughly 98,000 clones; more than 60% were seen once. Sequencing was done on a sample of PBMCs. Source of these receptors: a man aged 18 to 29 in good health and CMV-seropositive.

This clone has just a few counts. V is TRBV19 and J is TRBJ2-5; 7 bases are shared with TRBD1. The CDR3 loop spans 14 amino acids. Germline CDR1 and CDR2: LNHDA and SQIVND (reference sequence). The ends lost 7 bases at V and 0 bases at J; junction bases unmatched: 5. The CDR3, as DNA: TGTGCCAGTACCGTGACAGGGAACCAAGAGACCCAGTACTTC. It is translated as CASTVTGNQETQYF.

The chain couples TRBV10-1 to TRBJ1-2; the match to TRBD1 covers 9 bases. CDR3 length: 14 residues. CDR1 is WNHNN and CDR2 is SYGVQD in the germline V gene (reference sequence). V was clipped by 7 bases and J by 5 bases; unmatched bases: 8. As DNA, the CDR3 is TGCGCCAGCACGCGAGACAGGGGGGCATATGGCTACACCTTC. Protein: CASTRDRGAYGYTF.

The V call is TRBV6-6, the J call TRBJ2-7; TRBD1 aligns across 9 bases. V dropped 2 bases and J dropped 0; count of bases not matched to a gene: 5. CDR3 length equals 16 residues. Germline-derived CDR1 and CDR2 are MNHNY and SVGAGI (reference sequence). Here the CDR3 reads CASSYNGQGSSYEQYF. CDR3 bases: TGTGCCAGCAGTTACAATGGACAGGGGAGCTCCTACGAGCAGTACTTC.

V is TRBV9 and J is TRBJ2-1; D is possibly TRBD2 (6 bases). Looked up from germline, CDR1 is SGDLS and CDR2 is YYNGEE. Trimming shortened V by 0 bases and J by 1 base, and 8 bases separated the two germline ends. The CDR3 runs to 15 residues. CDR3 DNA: TGTGCCAGCAGCGTAGGGCGGGGATCCTACAATGAGCAGTTCTTC. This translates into CASSVGRGSYNEQFF.

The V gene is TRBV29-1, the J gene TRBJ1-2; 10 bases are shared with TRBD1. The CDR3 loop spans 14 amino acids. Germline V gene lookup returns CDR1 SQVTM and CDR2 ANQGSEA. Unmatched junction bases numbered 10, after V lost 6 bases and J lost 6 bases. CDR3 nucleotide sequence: TGCAGCGTGTCGGGGACAGGGGCTCCCAATGGCTACACCTTC. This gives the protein CSVSGTGAPNGYTF.

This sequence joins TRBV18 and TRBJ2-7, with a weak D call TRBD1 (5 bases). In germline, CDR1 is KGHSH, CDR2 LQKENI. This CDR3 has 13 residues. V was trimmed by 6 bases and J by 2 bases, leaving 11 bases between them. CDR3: CASSNQGTYEQYF. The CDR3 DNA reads TGTGCCAGCTCCAATCAGGGTACCTACGAGCAGTACTTC.

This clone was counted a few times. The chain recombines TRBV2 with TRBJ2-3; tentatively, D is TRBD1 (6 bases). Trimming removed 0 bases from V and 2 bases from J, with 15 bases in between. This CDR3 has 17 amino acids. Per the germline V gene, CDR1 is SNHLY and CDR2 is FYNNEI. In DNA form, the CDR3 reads TGTGCCAGCAGTGAAGCGCTGGGGGCAGGGTTCACAGATACGCAGTATTTT. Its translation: CASSEALGAGFTDTQYF.

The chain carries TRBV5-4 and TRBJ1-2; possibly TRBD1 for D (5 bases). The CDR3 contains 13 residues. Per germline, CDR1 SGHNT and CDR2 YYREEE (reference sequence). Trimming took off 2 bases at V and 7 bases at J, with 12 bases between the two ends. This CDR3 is CASSFQGQGGYTF. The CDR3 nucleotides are TGTGCCAGCAGCTTTCAGGGCCAAGGTGGCTACACCTTC.

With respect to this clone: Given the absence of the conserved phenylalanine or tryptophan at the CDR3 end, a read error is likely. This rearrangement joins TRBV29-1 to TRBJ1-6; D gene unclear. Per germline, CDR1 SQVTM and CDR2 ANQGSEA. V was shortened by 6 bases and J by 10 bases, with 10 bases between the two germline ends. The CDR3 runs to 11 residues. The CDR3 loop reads CSVETWSPLHL. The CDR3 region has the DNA TGCAGCGTGGAAACATGGTCACCCCTCCACCTT.

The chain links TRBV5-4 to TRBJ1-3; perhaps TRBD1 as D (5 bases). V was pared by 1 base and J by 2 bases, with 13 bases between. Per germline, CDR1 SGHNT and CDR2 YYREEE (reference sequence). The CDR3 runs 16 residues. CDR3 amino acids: CASSLSVQAAGNTIYF. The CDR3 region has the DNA TGTGCCAGCAGCTTGAGCGTACAGGCAGCTGGAAACACCATATATTTT. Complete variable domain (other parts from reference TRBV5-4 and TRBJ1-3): ETGVTQSPTHLIKTRGQQVTLRCSSQSGHNTVSWYQQALGQGPQFIFQYYREEENGRGNFPPRFSGLQFPNYSSELNVNALELDDSALYLCASSLSVQAAGNTIYFGEGSWLTVV.

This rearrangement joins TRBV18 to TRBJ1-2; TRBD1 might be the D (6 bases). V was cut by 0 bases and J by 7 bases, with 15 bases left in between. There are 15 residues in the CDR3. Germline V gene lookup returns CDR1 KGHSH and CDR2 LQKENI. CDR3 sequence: CASSPPGEGVSGYTF. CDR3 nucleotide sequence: TGTGCCAGCTCACCACCTGGAGAGGGGGTGTCTGGCTACACCTTC.

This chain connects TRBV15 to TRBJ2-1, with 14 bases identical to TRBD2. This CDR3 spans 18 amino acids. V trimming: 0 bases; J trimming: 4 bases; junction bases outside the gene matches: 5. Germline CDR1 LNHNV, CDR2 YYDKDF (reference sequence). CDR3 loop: CATSRDLTSGGVYNEQFF. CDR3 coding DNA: TGTGCCACCAGCAGAGATCTGACTAGCGGGGGGGTATACAATGAGCAGTTCTTC.